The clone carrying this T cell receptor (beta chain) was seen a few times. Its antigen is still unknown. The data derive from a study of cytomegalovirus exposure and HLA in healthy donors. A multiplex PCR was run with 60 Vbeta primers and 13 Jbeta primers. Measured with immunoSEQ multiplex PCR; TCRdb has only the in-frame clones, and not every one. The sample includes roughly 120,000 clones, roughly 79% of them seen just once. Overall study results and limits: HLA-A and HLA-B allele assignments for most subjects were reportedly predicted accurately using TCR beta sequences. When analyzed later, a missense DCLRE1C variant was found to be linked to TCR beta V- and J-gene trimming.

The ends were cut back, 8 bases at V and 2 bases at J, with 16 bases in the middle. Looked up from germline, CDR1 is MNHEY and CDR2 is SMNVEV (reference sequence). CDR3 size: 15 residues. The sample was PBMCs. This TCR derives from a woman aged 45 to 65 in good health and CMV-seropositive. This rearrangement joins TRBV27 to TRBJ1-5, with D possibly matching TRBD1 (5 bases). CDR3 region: CASGGGNVGNQPQHF. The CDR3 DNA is TGTGCCAGCGGCGGGGGGAATGTAGGCAATCAGCCCCAGCATTTT.